The sequence of this T cell receptor beta chain was determined in a study of blood T cell repertoires in COVID-19. As for the study in general: Samples came from the United States, Italy and Spain, spanning acute and convalescent COVID-19. PBMCs, B-cell-depleted T cells, or T cells provided the cDNA or gDNA that made up the material.

Per the authors' pipeline: Amplification of reference gene primers provided the estimated nucleated cell counts. Assay: immunoSEQ multiplex PCR; the TCRdb copy retains only in-frame clones and omits some. The DNA gave D and trimming, while V, J and clone size come from that table. Here the sample spans 150,000 or so clones, around 91% being singletons. V was clipped by 2 bases and J by 5 bases, with 12 bases between them. The CDR3 spans 15 residues. Germline V CDR1 and CDR2: SGHNT, YENEEA. V and J are TRBV11-3 and TRBJ2-2; D is perhaps TRBD2 (5 bases). Sequencing was done on a sample of peripheral blood. This clonotype originated in a young man with COVID-19, enrolled during active disease. CDR3 nucleotide sequence: TGTGCCAGCAGCTTACGAGGAGGAGCGACCGGGGAGCTGTTTTTT. This gives the protein CASSLRGGATGELFF.